The text below deals with one TCR beta chain. The antigen is not known. Treatment reported: roughly 18 received Ad26.COV2.S at low or high dose, single or two shots; roughly five received placebo; per-sample allocation not given. It was on day 63 after the first vaccine or placebo injection that samples were taken. Vaccine was an Ad26 vector expressing Wuhan-strain SARS-CoV-2 spike. CDR3 length: 17 residues. Germline loops: CDR1 SGHRS, CDR2 YFSETQ. Trimming took 3 bases from V and 3 from J; bases not matched to a gene: 7. These data come from a study of Ad26.COV2.S vaccination and SARS-CoV-2 variants. Study context: Vaccine-arm donor from the placebo-controlled COV1001 Ad26.COV2.S trial. Intramuscularly, Ad26.COV2.S was given either once or twice, 56 days apart. Study-wide findings and caveats: Reported findings describe substantial breadth in spike-specific CD8+ and CD4+ T cell responses following vaccination.

Libraries were prepared by immunoSEQ multiplex PCR; TCRdb keeps only in-frame clonotypes and omits some of them. Here the sample spans under 600,000 clones, 80% to 90% being singletons. The chain uses TRBV5-1 and TRBJ2-1; TRBD2 matches at 12 bases. The TCR sequence derives from a person between 18 and 65 years old who received the Ad26.COV2.S COVID-19 vaccine or a placebo. The starting material was peripheral blood, obtained in a trial of Ad26.COV2.S vaccine versus placebo. This CDR3 reads CASSSYWTSGIYNEQFF. The CDR3 DNA reads as TGCGCCAGCAGCTCCTATTGGACTAGCGGGATCTACAATGAGCAGTTCTTC.